The next 31 T cell receptor beta chains were all read from a single sample in a study of response to subunit inactivated influenza vaccine. Via MiXCR, TCRdb re-called the RT-PCR reads, giving one row per CDR3 protein. The sample lists about 700,000 distinct CDR3 sequences; approximately 14% were seen once. The sample in question was PBMCs from blood, obtained about 13 days after vaccination. The receptors here all came from a man in his fifties who received an inactivated influenza vaccine.

V gene TRBV20-1 combines with J gene TRBJ1-5; the D gene is possibly TRBD1 (6 bases). CDR3 length: 11 residues. From germline, CDR1 is DFQATT and CDR2 SNEGSKA (reference sequence). The CDR3, as DNA: TGCAAGGACAGACGCAATCAGCCCCAGCATTTT. This sequence encodes CKDRRNQPQHF.

This clonotype was found a few times. The chain combines TRBV5-4 with TRBJ2-6, with D perhaps being TRBD1 or TRBD2 (6 bases each). CDR1 SGHNT and CDR2 YYREEE come from the germline V gene (reference sequence). Trimming pared 4 bases from V and 4 bases from J, leaving 12 bases between. The CDR3 is 15 residues long. The DNA for the CDR3 is TGTGCCAGCAGCCCCGGGGGCCTGGGGGCCAACGTCCTGACTTTC. It translates to CASSPGGLGANVLTF.

This clonotype was seen a few times. The genes are TRBV6-1 and TRBJ1-3, with D tentatively TRBD1 (6 bases). Germline V gene lookup returns CDR1 MNHNS and CDR2 SASEGT. The CDR3 spans 18 residues. The V end lost 5 bases, the J end lost 0 bases, and 20 bases lay between the germline ends. The chain's CDR3 is CASSPLPRGHASGNTIYF. The CDR3, as DNA: TGTGCCAGCAGTCCCCTTCCCCGGGGGCACGCCTCTGGAAACACCATATATTTT.

This clonotype came up a few times. Germline is not matched at one junction end, which may reflect a read error. The rearrangement joins TRBV20-1 to TRBJ1-2, with unresolved D. The CDR3 is 11 amino acids. Germline assignment: CDR1 DFQATT and CDR2 SNEGSKA (reference sequence). CDR3 in amino acids: CSARDGPQEGF. In DNA, the CDR3 is TGCAGTGCTAGAGATGGTCCTCAGGAGGGCTTC.

The sample holds many counts of this clonotype. V gene TRBV24-1 combines with J gene TRBJ2-5; 14 bases agree with TRBD2. This CDR3 is built from 19 residues. Germline V gene sequence: CDR1 KGHDR, CDR2 SFDVKD. Trimming at V came to 2 bases and at J to 5 bases, leaving 12 bases not matched to a gene. In DNA form, the CDR3 reads TGTGCCACCAGTGATTCTACCGGGACTAGCGGGAGTATGATGGAGACCCAGTACTTC. This encodes CATSDSTGTSGSMMETQYF.

The chain links TRBV12-5 to TRBJ2-2; no definite D call. Trimming removed 2 bases from V and 6 bases from J, with 7 bases in between. Germline values: CDR1 LGHNT, CDR2 FRNRAP. The CDR3 is 13 amino acids. The CDR3 is CASGLIPAGELFF. The DNA of the CDR3 is TGTGCTAGTGGTTTGATCCCAGCCGGGGAGCTGTTTTTT.

This clonotype was counted only a few times. The V gene is TRBV20-1, the J gene TRBJ2-7; unclear D gene. CDR1 is DFQATT and CDR2 is SNEGSKA in the germline V gene (reference sequence). The ends were cut back, 3 bases at V and 3 bases at J, with 12 bases in the middle. CDR3 length equals 13 residues. CDR3 residues: CSARYPDLYEQYF. The CDR3 DNA sequence: TGCAGTGCTAGGTATCCGGATCTCTACGAGCAGTACTTC.

This clonotype was recorded a few times. The chain employs TRBV12-3 or TRBV12-4 and TRBJ1-3; D is ambiguous. The CDR3 sequence is 12 residues long. The V end lost 5 bases, the J end lost 1 base, and 3 bases lay between the germline ends. The CDR3 loop reads CASSVSGNTIYF. In nucleotides, the CDR3 is TGTGCCAGCAGTGTATCTGGAAACACCATATATTTT.

This clonotype showed up just a few times. The rearrangement links TRBV15 to TRBJ1-6; D not certain. The V gene lost 3 bases and the J gene lost 9 bases, with 12 bases spanning the gap. CDR3 length: 14 amino acids. CDR1 LNHNV and CDR2 YYDKDF come from the germline V gene (reference sequence). CDR3 nucleotides: TGTGCCACCAGCAGCGGCAGGTCGGGTTCACCCCTCCACTTT. Translating it yields CATSSGRSGSPLHF.

This clonotype was seen more than once but under ten times. V and J are TRBV7-9 and TRBJ1-4, with D unresolved. V lost 5 bases, J lost 3 bases, and 10 bases lay in between. Germline V gene data show CDR1 as SEHNR and CDR2 as FQNEAQ (reference sequence). CDR3 length: 14 amino acids. CDR3 nucleotides: TGTGCCAGCAGCCTTCAGCTGGCTAATGAAAAACTGTTTTTT. Translating gives CASSLQLANEKLFF. Looking up the rest from reference TRBV7-9 and TRBJ1-4 gives the full variable domain: DTGVSQNPRHKITKRGQNVTFRCDPISEHNRLYWYRQTLGQGPEFLTYFQNEAQLEKSRLLSDRFSAERPKGSFSTLEIQRTEQGDSAMYLCASSLQLANEKLFFGSGTQLSVL.

This chain joins TRBV20-1 and TRBJ1-5; a possible D gene is TRBD1 (5 bases). Germline values: CDR1 DFQATT, CDR2 SNEGSKA (reference sequence). The length of the CDR3 is 13 residues. The V end lost 4 bases, the J end lost 2 bases, and 9 bases lay between the germline ends. The CDR3 DNA follows: TGCAGTGCTAACAGGCCTGGCAATCAGCCCCAGCATTTT. As protein: CSANRPGNQPQHF.

This clonotype was recorded many times. This chain uses TRBV20-1 with TRBJ1-2, with TRBD1 as a possible D gene (5 bases). With 3 bases removed from V and 0 bases from J, the gap between germline ends came to 23 bases. The CDR3 spans 18 residues. The germline gives CDR1 DFQATT, CDR2 SNEGSKA (reference sequence). CDR3 bases: TGCAGTGCTAGCATGGGGGTTGGAAGTTACGAGGCTAACTATGGCTACACCTTC. Residues: CSASMGVGSYEANYGYTF.

Only a few counts were recorded for this clonotype. V gene TRBV12-3 or TRBV12-4 combines with J gene TRBJ2-7; no clear D. The CDR3 extends over 13 amino acids. Trimming left V 5 bases short and J 5 bases short, with 13 bases between. The CDR3 nucleotides are TGTGCCAGCAGTGAACAAGGGCGGAACGAGCAGTACTTC. Translated, it gives CASSEQGRNEQYF.

The chain employs TRBV11-2 and TRBJ2-5, with 13 bases lining up with TRBD2. CDR3 length equals 18 residues. Unmatched junction bases numbered 9, after V lost 5 bases and J lost 0 bases. Germline V CDR1 and CDR2: SGHAT, FQNNGV. CDR3 protein: CASSLGTSGEWYQETQYF. Here the CDR3 DNA reads TGTGCCAGCAGCCTTGGGACTAGCGGGGAATGGTACCAAGAGACCCAGTACTTC. The full variable domain, rest sourced from reference TRBV11-2 and TRBJ2-5, is EAGVAQSPRYKIIEKRQSVAFWCNPISGHATLYWYQQILGQGPKLLIQFQNNGVVDDSQLPKDRFSAERLKGVDSTLKIQPAKLEDSAVYLCASSLGTSGEWYQETQYFGPGTRLLVL.

The gene calls are TRBV4-3 and TRBJ2-1; D gene unclear. Germline CDR1 and CDR2: LGHNA and YSLEER. This CDR3 is built from 15 residues. Trimming took 3 bases from V and 1 from J, leaving 10 bases between them. CDR3 nucleotides: TGCGCCAGCAGCCACAGTACTACATCCTACAATGAGCAGTTCTTC. Protein sequence: CASSHSTTSYNEQFF.

The genes are TRBV20-1 and TRBJ1-5, with D hard to call. Looked up from germline, CDR1 is DFQATT and CDR2 is SNEGSKA (reference sequence). The CDR3 sequence is 15 residues long. Trimming removed 0 bases at V and 14 bases at J, with 23 bases between. The DNA for the CDR3 is TGCAGTGCTAGAGAGTCACCCCACGCAATATTTCGAGAGCATTTT. Encoded protein: CSARESPHAIFREHF.

V and J are TRBV20-1 and TRBJ2-7; D not certain. V gave up 7 bases and J gave up 3 bases, with 16 bases separating them. Germline CDR1 reads DFQATT; CDR2 reads SNEGSKA (reference sequence). The CDR3 covers 13 residues. CDR3 coding DNA: TGCAGTGGGAACGACCGATCTTTCTACGAGCAGTACTTC. As protein: CSGNDRSFYEQYF.

CDR3 coding DNA: TGTGCCAGTAGTGCTTCAGGGGCGGGCAATCAGCCCCAGCATTTT. This codes for CASSASGAGNQPQHF. The genes are TRBV19 and TRBJ1-5; D perhaps matches TRBD1 (6 bases). The CDR3 sequence is 15 residues long. CDR1 is LNHDA and CDR2 is SQIVND in the germline V gene (reference sequence). Trimming shortened V by 5 bases and J by 2 bases, and 13 bases separated the two germline ends.

The chain recombines TRBV10-3 with TRBJ2-1; D possibly uses TRBD1 or TRBD2 (5 bases each). The CDR3 sequence is 17 residues long. From germline, CDR1 is ENHRY and CDR2 SYGVKD. The V end was cut by 0 bases, the J end by 0 bases, with 12 bases between. The CDR3, as DNA: TGTGCCATCAGTGAGTCTGGGTGGGGGAGCTCCTACAATGAGCAGTTCTTC. It translates to CAISESGWGSSYNEQFF.

This rearrangement joins TRBV12-3 or TRBV12-4 to TRBJ2-7, with TRBD1 identical over 10 bases. This CDR3 region has 15 residues. V trimming: 3 bases; J trimming: 3 bases; junction bases outside the gene matches: 5. CDR3 sequence (DNA): TGTGCCAGCAGTTTCGGCGGGACAGGGGACTACGAGCAGTACTTC. This encodes CASSFGGTGDYEQYF.

This clonotype was seen a few times. J is TRBJ2-1 and V is TRBV7-9, with TRBD2 matching over 8 bases. The CDR3 totals 16 residues. The germline gives CDR1 SEHNR, CDR2 FQNEAQ (reference sequence). The ends lost 3 bases at V and 4 bases at J; junction bases unmatched: 8. The CDR3 sequence: CASSFGGAGAYNEQFF. In DNA form, the CDR3 reads TGTGCCAGCAGCTTTGGGGGAGCGGGAGCGTACAATGAGCAGTTCTTC.

The chain carries TRBV5-1 and TRBJ2-7, with D uncertain. The CDR3 has 13 amino acids. Germline CDR1 and CDR2: SGHRS and YFSETQ. Between the trimmed V and J ends, which lost 0 bases and 10 bases, there was a span of 14 bases. The CDR3 DNA reads TGCGCCAGCAGCTTGGGAGTAGACTTCGAACAGTACTTC. Encoded protein: CASSLGVDFEQYF.

The sample holds a few counts of this clonotype. The chain couples TRBV12-3 or TRBV12-4 to TRBJ2-7; TRBD2 matches 7 bases. The CDR3 has 12 residues. Trimming took 5 bases from V and 6 from J; bases not matched to a gene: 4. CDR3 in amino acids: CASSPVAGEQYF. The CDR3 coding sequence is TGTGCCAGCAGTCCGGTAGCGGGCGAGCAGTACTTC.

This clonotype was seen only once. V is TRBV6-2 or TRBV6-3 and J is TRBJ2-5; D unresolved. CDR1 is MNHEY and CDR2 is SVGEGT in the germline V gene. This CDR3 is 14 amino acids long. The V and J ends lost 5 bases and 3 bases respectively, with 13 bases between them. The CDR3 coding sequence is TGTGCCAGCAGTAGTAGGCGGATAAAAGAGACCCAGTACTTC. Its translation is CASSSRRIKETQYF.

The rearrangement uses TRBV10-3 and TRBJ2-1; the D is unclear. The germline gives CDR1 ENHRY, CDR2 SYGVKD. V was shortened by 4 bases and J by 6 bases, with 10 bases between the two germline ends. The CDR3 totals 13 residues. CDR3 region: CAISAARINEQFF. CDR3 coding DNA: TGTGCCATCAGTGCGGCTAGGATCAATGAGCAGTTCTTC.

The chain joins TRBV18 to TRBJ2-5; 11 nucleotides line up with TRBD1. Losses at the gene ends were 0 bases for V and 0 bases for J; bases not matched to a gene: 3. The germline gives CDR1 KGHSH, CDR2 LQKENI. CDR3 length: 17 amino acids. This CDR3 reads CASSPPGQGGHQETQYF. The CDR3 DNA is TGTGCCAGCTCACCACCGGGACAGGGGGGACACCAAGAGACCCAGTACTTC.

Ten or more counts support this clonotype. This chain uses TRBV6-2 or TRBV6-3 with TRBJ2-7; TRBD1 might be the D (6 bases). CDR1 and CDR2 (germline): MNHEY, SVGEGT. The V end lost 3 bases, the J end lost 7 bases, and 16 bases lay between the germline ends. The CDR3 is made up of 14 amino acids. The CDR3 nucleotides are TGTGCCAGCAGTTATCTAGGACAGTCCGAAGAGCAGTACTTC. It specifies CASSYLGQSEEQYF.

This clonotype was observed a few times. The chain couples TRBV6-2 or TRBV6-3 to TRBJ2-7; 7 nucleotides match TRBD1. Germline values: CDR1 MNHEY, CDR2 SVGEGT. V lost 5 bases and J lost 6; bases outside the gene matches: 10. The CDR3 sequence is 14 residues long. The CDR3 DNA reads as TGTGCCAGCAGTGGGGGACAGCCGGGAAGCGAGCAGTACTTC. Its translation: CASSGGQPGSEQYF.

This clonotype was counted between two and nine times. V gene TRBV11-1 combines with J gene TRBJ2-7, with 8 bases that match TRBD2. The CDR3 runs 18 residues. V shed 1 base, J shed 6 bases, and the junction held 17 bases outside the gene matches. Germline values: CDR1 SGHAT, CDR2 FQDESV (reference sequence). The CDR3 DNA reads TGTGCCAGCAGCTTAGAGGGTTTGAGCGGGAGTCTAGGTTCCGAGCAGTACTTC. It yields the protein CASSLEGLSGSLGSEQYF. Together with reference TRBV11-1 and TRBJ2-7, the CDR3 gives the full variable domain: EAEVAQSPRYKITEKSQAVAFWCDPISGHATLYWYRQILGQGPELLVQFQDESVVDDSQLPKDRFSAERLKGVDSTLKIQPAELGDSAMYLCASSLEGLSGSLGSEQYFGPGTRLTVT.

The chain employs TRBV20-1 and TRBJ1-5, with TRBD1 matching 7 bases. The J segment lost 2 bases and the V segment lost 3 bases, leaving 7 bases of the junction unmatched. Looked up from germline, CDR1 is DFQATT and CDR2 is SNEGSKA (reference sequence). The CDR3 runs to 15 residues. CDR3 amino acids: CSAREGGEGNQPQHF. As DNA, the CDR3 is TGCAGTGCTAGGGAAGGGGGCGAAGGCAATCAGCCCCAGCATTTT.

This clonotype was observed a few times. The chain employs TRBV15 and TRBJ2-3; D unclear. CDR3 length: 13 amino acids. V shed 3 bases and J shed 8 bases, with 12 bases lying between them. CDR1 is LNHNV, CDR2 YYDKDF, per germline (reference sequence). CDR3 nucleotide sequence: TGTGCCACCAGCAGGAGTAGTTTGTCTACGCAGTATTTT. It yields the protein CATSRSSLSTQYF.